The present T cell receptor beta chain was sequenced within a study of OX40 agonist ivuxolimab in advanced cancers. Study overall: Prior anti-PD-1, anti-PD-L1 or anti-CTLA-4 therapy did not bar entry, and 40% had some. Study-wide findings and caveats: Among some nonresponders, normalized T-cell clonal expansion was also low.

The V gene lost 3 bases and the J gene lost 0 bases, with 18 bases spanning the gap. Germline CDR1 is MDHEN and CDR2 is SYDVKM. There are 18 residues in the CDR3. Points on this clone: Its antigen remains unidentified.

The data were produced by immunoSEQ multiplex PCR, yet TCRdb's version contains in-frame clones alone and is incomplete. The sample consists of tens of thousands of clones, 84% of them appearing once. The sample was CD4+ or CD8+ T cells sorted from blood, taken in a trial of the OX40 agonist ivuxolimab. The sequence was collected from an adult with an advanced solid tumor such as melanoma, head and neck, liver or kidney cancer. The chain carries TRBV28 and TRBJ2-1, with D perhaps TRBD1 or TRBD2 (8 bases each). CDR3 DNA sequence: TGTGCCAGCAGTTTCCCAAGGACAGGGACTAGCTCCTACAATGAGCAGTTCTTC. It translates to CASSFPRTGTSSYNEQFF. Filled out from reference TRBV28 and TRBJ2-1, the complete variable domain reads DVKVTQSSRYLVKRTGEKVFLECVQDMDHENMFWYRQDPGLGLRLIYFSYDVKMKEKGDIPEGYSVSREKKERFSLILESASTNQTSMYLCASSFPRTGTSSYNEQFFGPGTRLTVL.